Sequencing of this T cell receptor (beta chain) was carried out in a study of blood T cell repertoires in COVID-19. Libraries were prepared by immunoSEQ multiplex PCR; TCRdb keeps only in-frame clonotypes and omits some of them. The sample holds around 380,000 clones, about 90% seen once. From germline, CDR1 is SGHRS and CDR2 YFSETQ. Trimming at V came to 4 bases and at J to 4 bases, leaving 6 bases not matched to a gene. The CDR3 runs 14 residues. The V gene is TRBV5-1, the J gene TRBJ1-1; 8 bases map to TRBD1. Sequenced: PBMCs or T cells enriched from blood (not recorded which). The receptor's source is a man aged 30-40 years who had recovered from COVID-19. The CDR3 here is CASSDGQGGTEAFF. CDR3 DNA: TGCGCCAGCAGCGACGGACAGGGAGGCACTGAAGCTTTCTTT.